This T cell receptor beta chain was sequenced during a study of identical twins. Each CDR3 protein gets one entry after TCRdb re-called the 5' RACE reads with MiXCR. The sample records about 570,000 distinct CDR3 sequences, roughly 9.5% being singletons. CDR1 is SGHRS, CDR2 YFSETQ, per germline. Trimming stripped 5 bases from V and 0 bases from J, with 15 bases between. The CDR3 is 15 residues long. These data were also filed under a second study, of yellow fever vaccine responses in identical twins.

This chain links TRBV5-1 with TRBJ2-7, with a possible D match to TRBD2 (6 bases). The sequencing sample was made of PBMCs. This TCR was recovered from a young woman in good health. The CDR3 is CASRPSGGSSYEQYF. In nucleotides, the CDR3 is TGCGCCAGCAGACCCTCTGGAGGGAGCTCCTACGAGCAGTACTTC.